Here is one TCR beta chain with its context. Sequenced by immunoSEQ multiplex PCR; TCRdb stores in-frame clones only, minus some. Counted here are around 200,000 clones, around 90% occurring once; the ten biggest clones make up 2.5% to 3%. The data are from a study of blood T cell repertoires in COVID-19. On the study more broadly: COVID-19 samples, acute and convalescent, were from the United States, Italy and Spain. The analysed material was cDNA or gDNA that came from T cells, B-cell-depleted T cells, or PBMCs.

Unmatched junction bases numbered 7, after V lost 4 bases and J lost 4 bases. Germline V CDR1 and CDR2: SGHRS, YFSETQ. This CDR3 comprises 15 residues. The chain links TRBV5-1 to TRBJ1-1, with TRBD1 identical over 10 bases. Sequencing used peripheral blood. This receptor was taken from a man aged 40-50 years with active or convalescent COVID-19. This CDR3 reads CASSARTGGITEAFF. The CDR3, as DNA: TGCGCCAGCAGCGCCCGGACAGGGGGGATCACTGAAGCTTTCTTT.